This T cell receptor (beta chain) was identified during a study of beta chain features in type 1 diabetes. Findings of the study overall: A cDNA-based sequencing approach could over-represent cells with high TCR expression. Patients and controls would be equally affected if PCR favored shorter templates. Type 1 diabetes patients showed fewer insertions and more deletions at VDJ junctions. A greater similarity of naive, central memory and Treg TCRB repertoires was seen among patients than among healthy donors.

This clone was recorded a few times. The antigen is not known. The CDR3 length is 12 residues. CDR1 is MDHEN and CDR2 is SYDVKM in the germline V gene. The V gene end was trimmed by 7 bases and the J gene end by 6 bases; junction bases not matched to a gene: 2. Expressed TCRB transcripts were sequenced, since all the RNA that had been isolated was reverse transcribed. Produced via immunoSEQ multiplex PCR; TCRdb's table is partial and in-frame only. The sample consists of roughly 140,000 clones, roughly 50% of them appearing once. Sequenced input: Tregs from blood. V is TRBV28 and J is TRBJ2-3, with TRBD1 identical over 9 bases. This clonotype was obtained from a man aged 18 to 30 in good health. The CDR3 loop is CASKTGGDTQYF. Here the CDR3 DNA reads TGTGCCAGCAAAACAGGGGGCGATACGCAGTATTTT.